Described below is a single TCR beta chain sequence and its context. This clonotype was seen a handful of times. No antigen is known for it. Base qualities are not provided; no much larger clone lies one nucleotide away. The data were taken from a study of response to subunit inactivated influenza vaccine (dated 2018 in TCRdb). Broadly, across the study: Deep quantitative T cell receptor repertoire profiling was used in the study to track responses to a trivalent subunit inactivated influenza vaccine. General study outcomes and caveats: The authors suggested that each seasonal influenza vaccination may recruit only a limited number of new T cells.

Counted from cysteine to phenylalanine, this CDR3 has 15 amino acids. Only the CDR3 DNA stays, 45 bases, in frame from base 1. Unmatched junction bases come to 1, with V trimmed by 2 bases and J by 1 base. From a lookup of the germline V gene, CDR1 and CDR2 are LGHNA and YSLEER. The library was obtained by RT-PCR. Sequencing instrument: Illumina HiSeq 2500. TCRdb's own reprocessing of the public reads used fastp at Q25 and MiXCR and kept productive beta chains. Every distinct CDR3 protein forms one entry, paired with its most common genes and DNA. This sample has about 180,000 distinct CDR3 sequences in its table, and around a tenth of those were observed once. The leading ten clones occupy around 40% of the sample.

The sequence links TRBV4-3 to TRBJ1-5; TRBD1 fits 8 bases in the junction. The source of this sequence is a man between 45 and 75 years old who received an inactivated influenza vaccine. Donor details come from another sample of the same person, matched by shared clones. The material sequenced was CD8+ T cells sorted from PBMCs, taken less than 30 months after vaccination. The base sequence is TGCGCCAGCAGCCAATACAGGGGGAGCAATCAGCCCCAGCATTTT. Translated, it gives CASSQYRGSNQPQHF.